The 20 T cell receptor beta chains below were found in one sample sequenced in a study of T cell repertoires in cytomegalovirus infection. Antigen specificity for these receptors is unknown. TCRdb processed the reads anew with MiXCR; each CDR3 protein has one entry. This sample has 830,000 or so distinct CDR3 sequences, with about 30% found just once. The starting material was cultured CD8+ T cells from PBMCs, obtained from culture after CMV antigen stimulation. The receptors shown here come from a human donor in good health (CMV status not recorded). Some clones in this sample may be carry-over from other donors' samples.

V is TRBV6-2 or TRBV6-3 and J is TRBJ2-3; 8 bases line up with TRBD1. Germline V gene lookup returns CDR1 MNHEY and CDR2 SVGEGT. V dropped 2 bases and J dropped 5; count of bases not matched to a gene: 6. The CDR3 loop spans 15 amino acids. For the CDR3, the DNA is TGTGCCAGCAGTTACATGGGACAGGATTTAGATACGCAGTATTTT. Protein sequence: CASSYMGQDLDTQYF.

V gene TRBV20-1 combines with J gene TRBJ1-6, with 12 bases aligning to TRBD1. CDR1 is DFQATT, CDR2 SNEGSKA, per germline (reference sequence). V was pared by 6 bases and J by 10 bases, with 7 bases of the junction left unmatched. The CDR3 totals 14 residues. In nucleotides, the CDR3 is TGCAGTGCACACGGGACAGGGGGCCAATCACCCCTCCACTTT. Encoded protein: CSAHGTGGQSPLHF.

The chain employs TRBV13 and TRBJ2-6; tentative D call: TRBD1 (6 bases). The V gene's germline CDR1 is PRHDT and CDR2 FYEKMQ (reference sequence). CDR3 length: 17 amino acids. Trimming removed 3 bases from V and 0 bases from J, with 12 bases in between. The CDR3 DNA reads as TGTGCCAGCAGCTTTGGGACAACTCACTCTGGGGCCAACGTCCTGACTTTC. Amino acids: CASSFGTTHSGANVLTF.

The chain employs TRBV9 and TRBJ2-1, with TRBD2 as a possible D gene (6 bases). The CDR3 contains 17 residues. Trimming pared 1 base from V and 1 base from J, leaving 15 bases between. Germline V gives CDR1 SGDLS, CDR2 YYNGEE. CDR3 nucleotide sequence: TGTGCCAGCAGCGTAAATATTCGTGGGGGGTCCTACAATGAGCAGTTCTTC. Protein product: CASSVNIRGGSYNEQFF. The full variable domain, in which reference TRBV9 and TRBJ2-1 provide the parts outside the CDR3, is DSGVTQTPKHLITATGQRVTLRCSPRSGDLSVYWYQQSLDQGLQFLIQYYNGEERAKGNILERFSAQQFPDLHSELNLSSLELGDSALYFCASSVNIRGGSYNEQFFGPGTRLTVL.

The rearrangement links TRBV5-4 to TRBJ2-1; D not certain. The CDR3 has 14 amino acids. The germline CDR1 and CDR2 sequences are SGHNT and YYREEE (reference sequence). Trimming took off 2 bases at V and 3 bases at J, with 9 bases between the two ends. The CDR3 region has the DNA TGTGCCAGCAGCTTTGGAACAATCTACAATGAGCAGTTCTTC. It specifies CASSFGTIYNEQFF.

This clonotype occurred many times. The rearrangement uses TRBV7-2 and TRBJ2-1; 9 bases fit TRBD1. Germline CDR1 SGHTA, CDR2 FQGNSA. The V segment lost 3 bases and the J segment 4 bases; nucleotides outside the gene matches: 7. The CDR3 extends over 16 amino acids. CDR3 DNA: TGTGCCAGCAGCTTTCTTGGACAGGGGCGGTACAATGAGCAGTTCTTC. Amino acid sequence: CASSFLGQGRYNEQFF.

J is TRBJ1-5 and V is TRBV6-5; a possible D gene is TRBD1 (5 bases). The CDR3 totals 15 residues. Germline V lookup: CDR1 MNHEY, CDR2 SVGAGI. Trimming left V 7 bases short and J 7 bases short, with 20 bases between. CDR3 DNA sequence: TGTGCCAGCACCGTTCAGGGAGGGACTGAACAGCCCCAGCATTTT. Residues: CASTVQGGTEQPQHF.

In regard to this clonotype: One end of the junction varies from germline; a read error may be responsible. The rearrangement links TRBV13 to TRBJ1-1; the D gene is possibly TRBD1 (5 bases). The V gene's germline CDR1 is PRHDT and CDR2 FYEKMQ (reference sequence). CDR3 size: 12 residues. CDR3 protein: CANSLTGAEAFF. The CDR3 nucleotides are TGTGCCAACAGCTTAACAGGAGCTGAAGCTTTCTTT.

This clonotype occurred a few times. The chain uses TRBV9 and TRBJ2-7; 8 bases match TRBD1. J gave up 6 bases and V 4 bases, and 3 bases lay outside the gene matches. The CDR3 totals 12 residues. The germline CDR1 and CDR2 sequences are SGDLS and YYNGEE. This chain's CDR3 is CASSRGQGEQYF. As DNA, the CDR3 is TGTGCCAGCAGCAGAGGACAGGGCGAGCAGTACTTC.

The rearrangement uses TRBV7-9 and TRBJ2-5; possible D gene TRBD1, 6 bases. The V end lost 8 bases, the J end lost 1 base, and 17 bases lay between the germline ends. Germline-derived CDR1 and CDR2 are SEHNR and FQNEAQ (reference sequence). CDR3 length: 15 amino acids. As DNA, the CDR3 is TGTGCCAGCTTTCACGTTCTGGACAGCCAAGAGACCCAGTACTTC. It encodes CASFHVLDSQETQYF. The full variable domain, completed using reference TRBV7-9 and TRBJ2-5, is DTGVSQNPRHKITKRGQNVTFRCDPISEHNRLYWYRQTLGQGPEFLTYFQNEAQLEKSRLLSDRFSAERPKGSFSTLEIQRTEQGDSAMYLCASFHVLDSQETQYFGPGTRLLVL.

V gene TRBV24-1 combines with J gene TRBJ2-3, with D perhaps TRBD1 or TRBD2 (5 bases each). The CDR3 covers 15 residues. V lost 3 bases, J lost 2 bases, and 11 bases lay in between. Germline loops: CDR1 KGHDR, CDR2 SFDVKD. DNA of the CDR3: TGTGCCACCAGTGATAGAGGGGCCTTCACAGATACGCAGTATTTT. Encoded protein: CATSDRGAFTDTQYF.

V is TRBV7-6 and J is TRBJ1-2; unclear D gene. Trimming stripped 4 bases from V and 10 bases from J, with 7 bases between. The germline V gene has CDR1 SGHVS and CDR2 FNYEAQ. The CDR3 loop spans 10 amino acids. The CDR3 DNA reads TGTGCCAGCAGCTACTGGGACTACACCTTC. Translated, it gives CASSYWDYTF.

This clonotype has a count of ten or more. The chain uses TRBV15 and TRBJ2-2; maybe TRBD2 (6 bases). The CDR3 has 19 amino acids. Trimming removed 5 bases from V and 4 bases from J, with 26 bases in between. CDR1 is LNHNV and CDR2 is YYDKDF in the germline V gene (reference sequence). The CDR3 protein is CATSRRGLGIVGSTGELFF. CDR3 sequence (DNA): TGTGCCACCAGCCGTAGGGGACTGGGGATTGTGGGGAGCACCGGGGAGCTGTTTTTT.

The gene calls are TRBV5-5 and TRBJ1-5, with TRBD1 identical over 7 bases. In germline, CDR1 is SGHKS, CDR2 YYEKEE (reference sequence). J lost 7 bases, V lost 0 bases, and 7 bases had no gene match. CDR3 length: 15 residues. Here the CDR3 DNA reads TGTGCCAGCAGCTTGGGGACAGGCCTGGGGCAGCCCCAGCATTTT. It codes for CASSLGTGLGQPQHF.

In this sample, this clonotype turned up many times. The chain has TRBV19 and TRBJ2-7; a weak D match, TRBD1 (6 bases). In germline, CDR1 is LNHDA, CDR2 SQIVND (reference sequence). V was clipped by 5 bases and J by 3 bases, with 11 bases between them. The length of the CDR3 is 13 residues. CDR3 region: CASSSGTIYEQYF. The CDR3 DNA reads as TGTGCCAGTAGTTCCGGGACAATCTACGAGCAGTACTTC.

This clonotype showed up just once. The rearrangement links TRBV7-9 to TRBJ2-2, with TRBD1 matching 7 bases. Germline CDR1 and CDR2: SEHNR and FQNEAQ (reference sequence). The CDR3 length is 17 residues. V was pared by 6 bases and J by 6 bases, with 16 bases of the junction left unmatched. CDR3 in amino acids: CASSPKNRGGWPGELFF. In DNA form, the CDR3 reads TGTGCCAGCAGTCCGAAAAATAGAGGGGGCTGGCCCGGGGAGCTGTTTTTT.

This clonotype was found once. The J gene is TRBJ2-7, the V gene TRBV7-9; D may be TRBD1 (6 bases). The CDR3 has 15 amino acids. The germline V and J ends were trimmed by 1 base and 4 bases, with 14 bases remaining between them. The germline V gene has CDR1 SEHNR and CDR2 FQNEAQ (reference sequence). CDR3 region: CASSLVGGRWYEQYF. In nucleotides, the CDR3 is TGTGCCAGCAGCTTAGTAGGGGGACGGTGGTACGAGCAGTACTTC. Full variable domain (rest looked up from reference TRBV7-9 and TRBJ2-7): DTGVSQNPRHKITKRGQNVTFRCDPISEHNRLYWYRQTLGQGPEFLTYFQNEAQLEKSRLLSDRFSAERPKGSFSTLEIQRTEQGDSAMYLCASSLVGGRWYEQYFGPGTRLTVT.

This clonotype was picked up many times. This chain uses TRBV7-8 with TRBJ2-1; 7 nucleotides agree with TRBD2. Per germline, CDR1 SGHVS and CDR2 FQNEAQ. J lost 7 bases, V lost 5 bases, and 8 bases had no gene match. This CDR3 comprises 14 residues. CDR3 protein: CASSLGGGLNEQFF. CDR3 coding DNA: TGTGCCAGCAGCCTTGGCGGGGGTCTTAATGAGCAGTTCTTC.

This clonotype was seen a handful of times. The chain employs TRBV27 and TRBJ2-1, with D possibly called TRBD1 or TRBD2 (5 bases each). The V end was cut by 8 bases, the J end by 4 bases, with 18 bases between. This CDR3 comprises 15 residues. Germline V gene lookup returns CDR1 MNHEY and CDR2 SMNVEV (reference sequence). CDR3 amino acids: CASSRRDRLYNEQFF. In DNA, the CDR3 is TGTGCCAGCTCCCGCCGGGACCGCTTATACAATGAGCAGTTCTTC.

The chain is built from TRBV5-6 and TRBJ1-1; 8 bases are a match to TRBD1. V dropped 3 bases and J dropped 2; count of bases not matched to a gene: 6. The CDR3 runs to 15 residues. Germline CDR1 is SGHDT and CDR2 is YYEEEE. The CDR3 sequence is CASSSGGQGNTEAFF. The CDR3 nucleotides read TGTGCCAGCAGCTCGGGCGGACAGGGAAACACTGAAGCTTTCTTT.